This T cell receptor beta chain originates from a study of neurological immune-mediated disorders (dated by TCRdb to between 2018 and 2021). Describing the broader study: Of the approximately 34 multiple sclerosis patients, some 30 had relapsing-remitting MS and 3 had secondary progressive MS. Of the 70 or so subjects in the cohort, some 15 were HAM/TSP patients, some 35 were multiple sclerosis patients, and some 20 were healthy controls. Peripheral blood TCR-beta repertoires from patients with HTLV-I-associated myelopathy (HAM/TSP), patients with multiple sclerosis, and healthy controls were compared in the study using UMI-based sequencing. Longitudinal samples, technical triplicates and paired sorted CD4+ and CD8+ T-cell subsets, alongside PBMC samples, were included among the approximately 110 TCR-beta libraries.

Taken from cysteine to phenylalanine, the CDR3 has 14 residues. CDR3 DNA only is kept here, 42 bases in frame from base 1. V and J lose 4 bases and 9 bases, and a span of 19 bases separates them. Reading the germline V gene (reference sequence) gives CDR1 DFQATT and CDR2 SNEGSKA. For unsorted PBMC libraries, 2 million PBMCs were used after storage in RNAlater at -80 degrees C until RNA extraction. The multiple sclerosis patients were enrolled in a US clinical protocol that evaluated disease progression with magnetic resonance imaging. Peripheral blood underwent Ficoll-Hypaque density gradient centrifugation to isolate PBMCs, which were then cryopreserved in liquid nitrogen. cDNA was synthesized by template-switch 5'RACE using a primer carrying a 10-nucleotide random unique molecular identifier by which each TCR transcript was tagged. Every sequencing run covered 15-18 subjects and yielded more than 160 million TCR-beta sequences. Total RNA was extracted with the RNeasy kit. The KAPA Real-time Library Amplification kit was used to amplify TCR-beta VDJ regions with primers for the TCR constant region and the 5'RACE anchor. Sample indexes and Illumina adaptors were added in a first PCR, and a second PCR then increased library yield. After Ampure bead purification, the TCR product of roughly 650 bp was size-selected on a 2% E-gel SizeSelection system. Before pooling, libraries had their quality checked on a Bioanalyzer, their concentration measured with Qubit, and their quantity determined with the Kapa Library Quantification kit. Paired-end 2 x 150 bp sequencing of the libraries was performed on an Illumina HiSeq 2500. To increase sequence diversity, about 23-30% phiX was spiked into each library pool. The original pipeline was this. Quality-filtered reads were processed with the UMI-based MiGEC pipeline, and over 90% of raw TCR sequences were removed by the MiGEC pipeline during error correction. VDJ genes were aligned to IMGT germline references, and clonotypes were defined by unique CDR3 amino acid sequence plus V-J genes. Clonal expansion, Shannon diversity and CDR3 relatedness (CalcPairwiseDistances, ClusterSamples) were evaluated with VDJtools, and phylogenetic trees were built with CLCbio workbench. Clones with at least 8 unique UMIs were defined as expanded, with this threshold being based on coefficient-of-variation modelling across technical triplicates. TCRdb trimmed public reads at Q25 via fastp, called clones via MiXCR and kept in-frame beta chains. For every CDR3 protein sequence, its rows merge into one entry that carries the most common genes and DNA. What appears here as the V and J calls and clone size reflects TCRdb's work, not the paper's. For this sample there are 45,000 or so distinct CDR3 sequences; around 2.9% appear just once. The ten largest clones represent roughly 16% of the sample.

Study-level results and caveats: Across subjects, expanded clones never shared an identical CDR3 amino acid sequence, which suggests that the TCR-beta repertoires in every group were private. In phylogenetic analysis, the repertoires of 18 of 34 MS patients grouped into a cluster of related CDR3 sequences, which suggests a possible signature at the repertoire level. TCR clonal expansion was greatest in HAM/TSP patients and smallest in MS patients, who ranked below even healthy controls. The MS cluster was not associated with any clinical or MRI features, and the authors stated that larger cohorts are needed.

In this sample, this clonotype turned up many times. There is no known antigen for this receptor. Qualities for individual bases were not recorded, and no much larger clone is one base off. The sequence was collected from a woman between 50 and 59 years old with multiple sclerosis. The V and J segments used are TRBV20-1 and TRBJ2-1; tentative D gene TRBD1, with 6 bases matching. The source material was PBMCs. The nucleotide sequence is TGCAGTGCTAATAGAGCCGGTAGAGGGGGTGAGCAGTTCTTC. The resulting protein is CSANRAGRGGEQFF.